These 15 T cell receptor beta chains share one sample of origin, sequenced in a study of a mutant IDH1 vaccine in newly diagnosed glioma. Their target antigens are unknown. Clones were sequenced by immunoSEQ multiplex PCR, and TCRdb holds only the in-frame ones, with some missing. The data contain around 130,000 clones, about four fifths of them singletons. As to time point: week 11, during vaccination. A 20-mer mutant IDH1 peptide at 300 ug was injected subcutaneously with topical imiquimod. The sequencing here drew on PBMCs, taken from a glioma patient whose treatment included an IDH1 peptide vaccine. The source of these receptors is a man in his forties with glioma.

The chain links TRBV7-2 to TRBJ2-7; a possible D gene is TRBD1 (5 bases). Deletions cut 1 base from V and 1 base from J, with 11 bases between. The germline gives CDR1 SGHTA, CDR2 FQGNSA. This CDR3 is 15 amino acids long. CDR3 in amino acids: CASSLGRGSSYEQYF. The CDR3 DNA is TGTGCCAGCAGCTTAGGTAGGGGCTCTTCCTACGAGCAGTACTTC.

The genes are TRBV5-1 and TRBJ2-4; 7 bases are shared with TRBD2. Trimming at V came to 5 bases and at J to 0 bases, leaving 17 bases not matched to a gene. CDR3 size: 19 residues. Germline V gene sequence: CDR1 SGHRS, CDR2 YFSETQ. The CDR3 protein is CASSLLPRDYLEAKNIQYF. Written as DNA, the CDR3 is TGCGCCAGCAGTTTACTACCCCGGGACTACCTCGAAGCCAAAAACATTCAGTACTTC.

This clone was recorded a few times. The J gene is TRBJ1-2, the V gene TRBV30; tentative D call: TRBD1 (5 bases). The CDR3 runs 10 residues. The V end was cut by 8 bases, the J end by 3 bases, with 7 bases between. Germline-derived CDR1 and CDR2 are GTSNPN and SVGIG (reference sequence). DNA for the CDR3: TGTGCCCAGGGTGACTATGGCTACACCTTC. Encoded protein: CAQGDYGYTF.

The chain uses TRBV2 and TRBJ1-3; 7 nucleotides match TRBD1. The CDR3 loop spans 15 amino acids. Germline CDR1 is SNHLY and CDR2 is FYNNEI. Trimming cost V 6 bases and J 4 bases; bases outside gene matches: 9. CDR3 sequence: CASSPDRVAGNTIYF. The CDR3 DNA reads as TGTGCCAGCAGCCCCGACAGGGTAGCAGGAAACACCATATATTTT.

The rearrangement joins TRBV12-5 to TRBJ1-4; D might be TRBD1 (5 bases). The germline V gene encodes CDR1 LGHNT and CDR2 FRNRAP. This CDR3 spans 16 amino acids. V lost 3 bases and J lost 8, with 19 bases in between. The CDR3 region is CASGLGQGQTAEKLFF. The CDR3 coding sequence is TGTGCTAGTGGTTTAGGTCAAGGACAAACGGCCGAAAAACTGTTTTTT.

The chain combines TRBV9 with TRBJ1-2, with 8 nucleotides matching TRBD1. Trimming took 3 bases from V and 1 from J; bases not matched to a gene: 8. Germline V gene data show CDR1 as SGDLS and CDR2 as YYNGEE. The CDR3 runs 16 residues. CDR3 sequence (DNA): TGTGCCAGCAGCGGTCAAACCAGGGGGCTTAACTATGGCTACACCTTC. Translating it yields CASSGQTRGLNYGYTF.

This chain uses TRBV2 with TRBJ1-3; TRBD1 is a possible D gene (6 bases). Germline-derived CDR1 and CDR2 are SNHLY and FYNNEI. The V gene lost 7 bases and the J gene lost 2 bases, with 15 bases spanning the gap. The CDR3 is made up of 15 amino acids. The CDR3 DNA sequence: TGTGCCAGCAAAATCCGGCAGGGGCCTGGAAACACCATATATTTT. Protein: CASKIRQGPGNTIYF.

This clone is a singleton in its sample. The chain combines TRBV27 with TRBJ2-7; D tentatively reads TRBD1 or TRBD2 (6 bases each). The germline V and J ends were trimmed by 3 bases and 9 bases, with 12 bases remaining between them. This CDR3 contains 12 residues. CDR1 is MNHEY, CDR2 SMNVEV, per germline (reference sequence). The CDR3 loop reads CASSFEGGRQYF. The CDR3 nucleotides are TGTGCCAGCAGTTTTGAGGGGGGCAGGCAGTACTTC.

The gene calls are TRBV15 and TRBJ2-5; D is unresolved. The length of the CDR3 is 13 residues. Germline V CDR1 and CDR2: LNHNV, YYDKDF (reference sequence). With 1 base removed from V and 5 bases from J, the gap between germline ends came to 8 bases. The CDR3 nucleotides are TGTGCCACCAGCAGAGTTTGGGCTGAGACCCAGTACTTC. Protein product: CATSRVWAETQYF.

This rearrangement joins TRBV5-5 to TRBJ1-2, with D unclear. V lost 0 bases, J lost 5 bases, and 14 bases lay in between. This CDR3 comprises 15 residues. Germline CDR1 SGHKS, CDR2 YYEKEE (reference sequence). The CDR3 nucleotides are TGTGCCAGCAGCTTGGGCGGGCAAGTCCAGTATGGCTACACCTTC. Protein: CASSLGGQVQYGYTF.

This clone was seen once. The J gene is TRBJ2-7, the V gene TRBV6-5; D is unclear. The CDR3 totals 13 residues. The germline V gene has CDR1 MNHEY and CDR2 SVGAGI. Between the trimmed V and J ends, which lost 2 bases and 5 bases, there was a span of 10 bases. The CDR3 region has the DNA TGTGCCAGCAGTTACCAGTCTCACGACGAGCAGTACTTC. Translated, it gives CASSYQSHDEQYF.

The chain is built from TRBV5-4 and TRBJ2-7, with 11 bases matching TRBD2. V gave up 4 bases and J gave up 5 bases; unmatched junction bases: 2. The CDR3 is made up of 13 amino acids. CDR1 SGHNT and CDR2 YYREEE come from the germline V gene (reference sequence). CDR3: CASSVGLADEQYF. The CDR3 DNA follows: TGTGCCAGCAGCGTGGGACTAGCGGACGAGCAGTACTTC.

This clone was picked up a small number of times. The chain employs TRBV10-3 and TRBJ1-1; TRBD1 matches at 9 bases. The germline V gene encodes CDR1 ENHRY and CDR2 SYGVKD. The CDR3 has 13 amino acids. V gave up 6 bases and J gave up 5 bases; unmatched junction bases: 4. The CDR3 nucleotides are TGTGCCATCAGGGGGACAGGGATAACTGAAGCTTTCTTT. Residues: CAIRGTGITEAFF.

The CDR3 region is CAWRVRGQLEQYF. CDR3 DNA sequence: TGTGCCTGGCGGGTCCGGGGGCAATTGGAGCAGTACTTC. J is TRBJ2-5 and V is TRBV30; possibly TRBD1 or TRBD2 for D (6 bases each). Germline lookup yields CDR1 GTSNPN and CDR2 SVGIG (reference sequence). The CDR3 is made up of 13 amino acids. The V and J ends lost 5 bases and 11 bases respectively, with 21 bases between them.

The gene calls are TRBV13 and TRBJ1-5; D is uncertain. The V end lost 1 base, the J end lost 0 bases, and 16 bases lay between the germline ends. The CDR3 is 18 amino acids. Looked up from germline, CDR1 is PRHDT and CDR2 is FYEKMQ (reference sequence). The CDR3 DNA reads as TGTGCCAGCAGCTTAGCTAAGGACGAGGGTTATAGCAATCAGCCCCAGCATTTT. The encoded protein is CASSLAKDEGYSNQPQHF.